This T cell receptor beta chain was observed in a study of T cell responses to AZD1222 COVID-19 vaccine. Study-level results: Baseline serostatus was positive in only six AZD1222 recipients.

A word on this clone: Its antigen remains unknown.

Sequenced by immunoSEQ multiplex PCR; TCRdb stores in-frame clones only, minus some. The repertoire includes about 140,000 clones, 90% of them detected once, and 1.5% to 2% sits in the top ten. The V end was cut by 8 bases, the J end by 3 bases, with 19 bases between. There are 16 residues in the CDR3. From germline, CDR1 is MNHEY and CDR2 SMNVEV (reference sequence). The sequence was obtained from an adult in good health. J is TRBJ1-4 and V is TRBV27, with D possibly TRBD1 on 6 matching bases. The sample here was peripheral blood, taken on day 0 of AZD1222 vaccination. CDR3 sequence: CASGPYLQGSNEKLFF. The CDR3 nucleotides are TGTGCCAGCGGGCCGTACCTACAGGGCTCTAATGAAAAACTGTTTTTT.